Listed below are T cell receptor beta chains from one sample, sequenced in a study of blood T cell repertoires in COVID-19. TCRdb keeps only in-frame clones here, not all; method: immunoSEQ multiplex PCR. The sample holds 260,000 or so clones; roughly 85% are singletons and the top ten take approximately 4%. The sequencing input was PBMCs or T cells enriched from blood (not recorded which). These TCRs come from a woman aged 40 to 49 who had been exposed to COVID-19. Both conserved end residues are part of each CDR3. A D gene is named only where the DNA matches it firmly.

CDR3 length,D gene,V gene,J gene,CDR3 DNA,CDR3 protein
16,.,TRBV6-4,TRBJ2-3,TGTGCCAGCAGTGACGAGGCGGGGCTTGGCACAGATACGCAGTATTTT,CASSDEAGLGTDTQYF
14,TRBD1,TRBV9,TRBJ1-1,TGTGCCAGCAGCGGCCCGACAGGGCTCACTGAAGCTTTCTTT,CASSGPTGLTEAFF
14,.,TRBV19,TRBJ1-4,TGTGCCAGTAGTGACCGGGAGACTCGGGAAAAACTGTTTTTT,CASSDRETREKLFF
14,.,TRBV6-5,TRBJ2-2,TGTGCCAGCAGCCCGGGGTTTAAGGCCGGGGAGCTGTTTTTT,CASSPGFKAGELFF
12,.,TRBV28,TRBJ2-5,TGTGCCAGCAGTTTACGTGAAGAGACCCAGTACTTC,CASSLREETQYF
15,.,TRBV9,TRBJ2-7,TGTGCCAGCAGCGCGGCCCCCGGACAAACCTACGAGCAGTACTTC,CASSAAPGQTYEQYF
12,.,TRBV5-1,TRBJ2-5,TGCGCCAGCAGCTTCGGCCAAGAGACCCAGTACTTC,CASSFGQETQYF
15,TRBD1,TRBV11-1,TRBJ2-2,TGTGCCAGCAGCTTGGGACAGACCCAAACCGGGGAGCTGTTTTTT,CASSLGQTQTGELFF
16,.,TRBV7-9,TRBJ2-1,TGTGCCAGCAGCTTAGTTGGCGGGGGCCTTTACAATGAGCAGTTCTTC,CASSLVGGGLYNEQFF
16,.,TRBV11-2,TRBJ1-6,TGTGCCAGCAGCTTAGGCAGGGGTGGAAGAGATTCACCCCTCCACTTT,CASSLGRGGRDSPLHF
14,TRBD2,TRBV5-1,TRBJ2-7,TGCGCCAGCAGCACACCGGGACTACACGGCGAGCAGTACTTC,CASSTPGLHGEQYF
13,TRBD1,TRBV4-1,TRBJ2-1,TGCGCCAGCAGCCGGTGGACAGGTAATGAGCAGTTCTTC,CASSRWTGNEQFF
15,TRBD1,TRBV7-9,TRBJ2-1,TGTGCCAGCAGCCGGACAGGGGGATATGGCAATGAGCAGTTCTTC,CASSRTGGYGNEQFF
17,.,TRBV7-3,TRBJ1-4,TGTGCCAGCAGCTCCACCAAGGAGTCGGGGGTGGATGAAAAACTGTTTTTT,CASSSTKESGVDEKLFF